This entry lists 6 T cell receptor beta chains sequenced from one sample in a study of blood T cells in healthy people across ages. The use of a sample-barcoded 5' primer and a J-beta primer mix characterized a second PCR of roughly 6 to 11 cycles. Each CDR3 protein is one row after TCRdb ran MiXCR on the 5' RACE reads. The repertoire holds about 640,000 distinct CDR3 sequences, with around three fifths as singletons. The sample was blood. Source of these receptors: a man in his 60s in good health.

The chain employs TRBV7-9 and TRBJ1-1, with 7 bases matching TRBD1. The CDR3 has 15 residues. V was pared by 1 base and J by 6 bases, with 8 bases of the junction left unmatched. Germline V gene sequence: CDR1 SEHNR, CDR2 FQNEAQ (reference sequence). CDR3 loop: CASSLDRQGWSEAFF. Written as DNA, the CDR3 is TGTGCCAGCAGCTTAGATAGACAGGGTTGGTCTGAAGCTTTCTTT.

The rearrangement links TRBV5-8 to TRBJ2-5, with unresolved D. In germline, CDR1 is SGHTS, CDR2 YDEGEE. The CDR3 extends over 14 amino acids. With 5 bases removed from V and 5 bases from J, the gap between germline ends came to 16 bases. The CDR3 sequence: CASRPHEPPETQYF. DNA of the CDR3: TGTGCCAGCAGACCCCATGAACCCCCCGAGACCCAGTACTTC. The full variable domain, its missing parts supplied by reference TRBV5-8 and TRBJ2-5, is EAGVTQSPTHLIKTRGQQATLRCSPISGHTSVYWYQQALGLGLQFLLWYDEGEERNRGNFPPRFSGRQFPNYSSELNVNALELEDSALYLCASRPHEPPETQYFGPGTRLLVL.

This clonotype was picked up a small number of times. The rearrangement links TRBV12-3 or TRBV12-4 to TRBJ2-5; TRBD2 agrees at 8 bases. The CDR3 contains 13 residues. The V and J ends lost 6 bases and 5 bases, in that order; junction bases with no gene match: 5. The CDR3 protein is CASSNSGVETQYF. CDR3 DNA: TGTGCCAGCAGCAATAGCGGGGTGGAGACCCAGTACTTC.

The count of this clonotype is one. This chain connects TRBV5-1 to TRBJ1-1; TRBD1 is a possible D gene (5 bases). Trimming stripped 5 bases from V and 0 bases from J, with 11 bases between. This CDR3 has 14 amino acids. Germline V gene lookup returns CDR1 SGHRS and CDR2 YFSETQ. CDR3 in amino acids: CASREGLMNTEAFF. The DNA for the CDR3 is TGCGCCAGCAGGGAGGGGCTGATGAACACTGAAGCTTTCTTT.

This chain connects TRBV4-1 to TRBJ2-1, with TRBD2 matching over 8 bases. Germline CDR1 reads MGHRA; CDR2 reads YSYEKL. CDR3 length: 16 residues. V was pared by 3 bases and J by 2 bases, with 6 bases of the junction left unmatched. CDR3 sequence (DNA): TGCGCCAGCAGCCAGAGTAGCGGGGCCACCTACAATGAGCAGTTCTTC. It translates to CASSQSSGATYNEQFF.

In nucleotides, the CDR3 is TGTGCCAGCAGACCGCCCCTAGGGGGGAACTATAATTCACCCCTCCACTTT. Encoded protein: CASRPPLGGNYNSPLHF. The chain is built from TRBV12-3 or TRBV12-4 and TRBJ1-6; tentatively, D is TRBD1 (6 bases). The V and J ends lost 6 bases and 3 bases respectively, with 18 bases between them. This CDR3 comprises 17 residues.